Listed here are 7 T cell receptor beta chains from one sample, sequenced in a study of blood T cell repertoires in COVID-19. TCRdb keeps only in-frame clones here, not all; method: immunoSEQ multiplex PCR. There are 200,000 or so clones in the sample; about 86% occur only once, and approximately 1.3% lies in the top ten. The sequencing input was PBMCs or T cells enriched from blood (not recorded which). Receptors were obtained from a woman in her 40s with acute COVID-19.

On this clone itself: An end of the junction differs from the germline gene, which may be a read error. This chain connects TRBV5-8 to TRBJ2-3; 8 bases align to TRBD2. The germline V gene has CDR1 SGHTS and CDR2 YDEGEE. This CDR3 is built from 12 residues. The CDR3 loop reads CASRRAGTRTHF. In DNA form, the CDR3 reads TGTGCCAGCAGGCGAGCCGGGACTAGAACCCATTTT.

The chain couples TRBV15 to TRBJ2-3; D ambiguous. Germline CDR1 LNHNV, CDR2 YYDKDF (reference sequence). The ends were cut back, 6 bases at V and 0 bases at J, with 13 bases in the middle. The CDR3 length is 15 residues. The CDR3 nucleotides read TGTGCCACCAGGGCCGAACCCGCTAGCACAGATACGCAGTATTTT. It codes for CATRAEPASTDTQYF.

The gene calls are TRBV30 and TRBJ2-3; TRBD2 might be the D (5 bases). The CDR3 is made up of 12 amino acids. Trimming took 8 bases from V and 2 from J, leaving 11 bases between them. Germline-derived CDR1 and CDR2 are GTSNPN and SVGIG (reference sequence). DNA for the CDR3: TGTGCCCGAAGGACTGTCACAGATACGCAGTATTTT. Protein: CARRTVTDTQYF.

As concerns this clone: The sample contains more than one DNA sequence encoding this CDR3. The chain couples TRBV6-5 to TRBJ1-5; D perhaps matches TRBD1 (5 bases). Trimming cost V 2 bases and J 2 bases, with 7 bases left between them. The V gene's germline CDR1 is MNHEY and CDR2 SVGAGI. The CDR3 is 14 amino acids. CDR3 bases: TGTGCCAGCAGTTACAGGGGCGGCAATCAGCCCCAGCATTTT. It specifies CASSYRGGNQPQHF.

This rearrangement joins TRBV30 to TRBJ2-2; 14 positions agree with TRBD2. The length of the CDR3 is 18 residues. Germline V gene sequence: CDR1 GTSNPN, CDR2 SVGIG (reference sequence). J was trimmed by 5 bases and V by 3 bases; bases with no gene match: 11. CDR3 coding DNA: TGTGCCTGGAGATTACCCGGGACTAGCGGGAGAAGGACCGGGGAGCTGTTTTTT. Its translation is CAWRLPGTSGRRTGELFF.

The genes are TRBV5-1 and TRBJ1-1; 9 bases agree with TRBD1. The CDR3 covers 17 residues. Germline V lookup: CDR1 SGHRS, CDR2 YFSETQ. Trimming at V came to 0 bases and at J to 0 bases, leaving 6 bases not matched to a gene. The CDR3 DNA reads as TGCGCCAGCAGCTTGGTCGGGACAGGGACTTTGAACACTGAAGCTTTCTTT. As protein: CASSLVGTGTLNTEAFF. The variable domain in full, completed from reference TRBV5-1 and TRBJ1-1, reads KAGVTQTPRYLIKTRGQQVTLSCSPISGHRSVSWYQQTPGQGLQFLFEYFSETQRNKGNFPGRFSGRQFSNSRSEMNVSTLELGDSALYLCASSLVGTGTLNTEAFFGQGTRLTVV.

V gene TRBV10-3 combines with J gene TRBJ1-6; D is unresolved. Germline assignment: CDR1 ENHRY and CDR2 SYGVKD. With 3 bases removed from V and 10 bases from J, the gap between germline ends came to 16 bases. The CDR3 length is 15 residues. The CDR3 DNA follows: TGTGCCATCAGTGAAGGTTTGGCAGTCGGGTCACCCCTCCACTTT. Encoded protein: CAISEGLAVGSPLHF.